This record covers a single T cell receptor beta chain. Clones were sequenced by immunoSEQ multiplex PCR, and TCRdb holds only the in-frame ones, with some missing. The data show around 130,000 clones, around 80% seen once. The data were obtained in a study of blood T cell repertoires in COVID-19. Across the whole study: T cells, B-cell-depleted T cells, or PBMCs provided the cDNA or gDNA that served as material.

The length of the CDR3 is 14 residues. Germline-derived CDR1 and CDR2 are SQVTM and ANQGSEA. V lost 3 bases, J lost 6 bases, and 5 bases stayed unmatched. Participant reports of clinical history set cohort assignment. The sequence was collected from a man between 35 and 55 years old with acute COVID-19. Sequenced sample: PBMCs or T cells enriched from blood (not recorded which). The V call is TRBV29-1, the J call TRBJ2-1; 10 nucleotides align to TRBD2. The CDR3 here is CSVDRLAGANEQFF. The CDR3 DNA is TGCAGCGTTGATCGGCTAGCGGGGGCCAATGAGCAGTTCTTC.